Each of the 17 T cell receptor beta chains below was sequenced from the same sample in a study of blood T cells in healthy people across ages. For the second PCR, which ran for about 6 to 11 cycles, a sample-barcoded 5' primer and a J-beta primer mix were used. TCRdb re-called the 5' RACE reads with MiXCR, one entry per CDR3 protein. The sample includes 1 million or so distinct CDR3 sequences, 45% seen only once; the top ten take approximately 20%. Sequencing used blood. These receptors came from a woman aged 55 to 70 in good health.

This clonotype was seen repeatedly, ten times or more. The gene calls are TRBV20-1 and TRBJ2-7, with D unclear. Trimming removed 5 bases from V and 4 bases from J, with 9 bases in between. The V gene's germline CDR1 is DFQATT and CDR2 SNEGSKA (reference sequence). The CDR3 totals 11 residues. The CDR3 DNA is TGCAGTGCTGAGGACGGGTACGAGCAGTACTTC. Protein: CSAEDGYEQYF.

DNA of the CDR3: TGTGCCAGTATGGGGGCGAGTTCGGCCGAGCAGTACTTC. It encodes CASMGASSAEQYF. The rearrangement links TRBV7-9 to TRBJ2-7, with TRBD1 as a possible D gene (6 bases). Trimming shortened V by 9 bases and J by 6 bases, and 18 bases separated the two germline ends. The CDR3 totals 13 residues. Germline loops: CDR1 SEHNR, CDR2 FQNEAQ (reference sequence). Together with reference TRBV7-9 and TRBJ2-7, the CDR3 gives the full variable domain: DTGVSQNPRHKITKRGQNVTFRCDPISEHNRLYWYRQTLGQGPEFLTYFQNEAQLEKSRLLSDRFSAERPKGSFSTLEIQRTEQGDSAMYLCASMGASSAEQYFGPGTRLTVT.

This chain connects TRBV7-2 to TRBJ2-1; no reliable D call. Germline V CDR1 and CDR2: SGHTA, FQGNSA. The CDR3 is made up of 15 amino acids. V lost 7 bases to trimming and J lost 0 bases, with 13 bases between them. The CDR3 nucleotides are TGTGCCAGCAACCCATGGAGAGGCTCCTACAATGAGCAGTTCTTC. Translation: CASNPWRGSYNEQFF.

This clonotype was seen only a few times. The chain joins TRBV6-1 to TRBJ2-5; 7 bases are shared with TRBD1. Germline assignment: CDR1 MNHNS and CDR2 SASEGT. This CDR3 comprises 12 residues. The J segment lost 4 bases and the V segment lost 6 bases, leaving 2 bases of the junction unmatched. CDR3: CASRTGSETQYF. The CDR3 region has the DNA TGTGCCAGCAGGACAGGGTCAGAGACCCAGTACTTC.

Only a few counts were recorded for this clonotype. The V gene is TRBV25-1, the J gene TRBJ2-4; D is undetermined. The V end lost 3 bases, the J end lost 13 bases, and 16 bases lay between the germline ends. This CDR3 is 13 amino acids long. CDR1 and CDR2 (germline): MGHDK, SYGVNS. The CDR3 nucleotides read TGTGCCAGCAGTGATAGCCCCTCGGTCAAGCAGTACTTC. It specifies CASSDSPSVKQYF.

This clonotype has just a few counts. The J gene is TRBJ2-5, the V gene TRBV5-1; tentatively, D is TRBD2 (5 bases). Matching the DNA end better, TRBJ2-7 makes the J call doubtful. The CDR3 runs to 13 residues. Germline lookup yields CDR1 SGHRS and CDR2 YFSETQ. The CDR3, as DNA: TGCGCCAGCAGCCCCGGGGTAGCCGGCGAGCAGTACTTC. This sequence encodes CASSPGVAGEQYF.

The V and J genes are TRBV6-1 and TRBJ1-5; no definite D call. Deletions cut 2 bases from V and 0 bases from J, with 11 bases between. This CDR3 spans 16 amino acids. Germline V lookup: CDR1 MNHNS, CDR2 SASEGT. The CDR3 protein is CASSEIAGRSNQPQHF. The CDR3 nucleotides read TGTGCCAGCAGTGAAATCGCCGGCCGTAGCAATCAGCCCCAGCATTTT.

The CDR3 region is CASSYSRGSKNIQYF. The CDR3 nucleotides read TGTGCCAGCAGTTACTCGAGAGGGTCCAAAAACATTCAGTACTTC. The chain links TRBV6-5 to TRBJ2-7, with D possibly being TRBD2 (5 bases). The closer fit of TRBJ2-4 to the DNA end suggests the J call may be wrong. CDR3 length: 15 amino acids. Germline CDR1 reads MNHEY; CDR2 reads SVGAGI.

CDR3 sequence reads: CASSQDRLSTDTQYF. The CDR3 DNA reads TGTGCCAGCTCACAGGACAGATTAAGCACAGATACGCAGTATTTT. This chain connects TRBV18 to TRBJ2-3; the D gene is possibly TRBD1 (6 bases). V was trimmed by 4 bases and J by 0 bases, leaving 11 bases between them. This CDR3 spans 15 amino acids. Per germline, CDR1 KGHSH and CDR2 LQKENI.

The V and J genes are TRBV7-2 and TRBJ2-7, with D possibly being TRBD1 (6 bases). CDR3 length equals 14 residues. CDR1 SGHTA and CDR2 FQGNSA come from the germline V gene. The V end was cut by 5 bases, the J end by 2 bases, with 13 bases between. CDR3 sequence reads: CASSRGRGTYEQYF. CDR3 DNA sequence: TGTGCCAGCAGCCGGGGCAGGGGAACCTACGAGCAGTACTTC.

This clonotype showed up just once. This rearrangement joins TRBV5-1 to TRBJ1-4; TRBD1 might be the D (5 bases). Trimming removed 3 bases from V and 6 bases from J, with 12 bases in between. The CDR3 runs to 14 residues. Germline values: CDR1 SGHRS, CDR2 YFSETQ. As DNA, the CDR3 is TGCGCCAGCAGCTCGGGACCGAACGATGAAAAACTGTTTTTT. Translated, it gives CASSSGPNDEKLFF.

The J gene is TRBJ2-2, the V gene TRBV5-1; TRBD1 is a possible D gene (6 bases). The CDR3 is 14 residues long. Deletions cut 3 bases from V and 6 bases from J, with 12 bases between. Germline-derived CDR1 and CDR2 are SGHRS and YFSETQ. The CDR3 spells CASSWGTLAGELFF. The CDR3 coding sequence is TGCGCCAGCAGCTGGGGGACATTAGCCGGGGAGCTGTTTTTT.

The chain carries TRBV2 and TRBJ1-1, with 9 bases matching TRBD1. V shed 7 bases, J shed 6 bases, and the junction held 9 bases outside the gene matches. CDR1 is SNHLY, CDR2 FYNNEI, per germline. The CDR3 totals 14 residues. The chain's CDR3 is CASTVTGGKAEAFF. The DNA for the CDR3 is TGTGCCAGCACTGTAACAGGGGGCAAGGCTGAAGCTTTCTTT.

This sequence joins TRBV20-1 and TRBJ2-3; the D gene is possibly TRBD2 (5 bases). The CDR3 is 13 amino acids. The germline gives CDR1 DFQATT, CDR2 SNEGSKA (reference sequence). V was clipped by 1 base and J by 6 bases, with 11 bases between them. The DNA of the CDR3 is TGCAGTGCTAGAGTAGGGAGTCTGGATACGCAGTATTTT. Protein product: CSARVGSLDTQYF.

This clonotype was seen more than once but under ten times. The rearrangement joins TRBV27 to TRBJ2-1; TRBD2 matches at 11 bases. CDR3 length: 15 amino acids. Trimming cost V 7 bases and J 8 bases; bases outside gene matches: 10. Germline V lookup: CDR1 MNHEY, CDR2 SMNVEV (reference sequence). The CDR3 is CASTPLAGGKDEQFF. The DNA for the CDR3 is TGTGCCAGCACCCCTCTAGCGGGAGGAAAAGATGAGCAGTTCTTC.

A few counts support this clonotype. This CDR3 reads CASRTGRGDGYTF. The CDR3 coding sequence is TGTGCCAGCAGAACCGGTCGGGGGGATGGCTACACCTTC. The chain carries TRBV27 and TRBJ1-2; D might be TRBD1 (5 bases). The germline gives CDR1 MNHEY, CDR2 SMNVEV (reference sequence). The CDR3 spans 13 residues. The V gene lost 6 bases and the J gene lost 6 bases, with 14 bases spanning the gap.

The V gene is TRBV6-5, the J gene TRBJ2-7; no clear D gene. The J call is doubtful: the DNA matches TRBJ2-5 better. CDR1 and CDR2 from the germline V gene are MNHEY and SVGAGI. CDR3 length: 15 residues. DNA for the CDR3: TGTGCCAGCAGTTACCGGATGAATGGCGTCGAGACCCAGTACTTC. This sequence encodes CASSYRMNGVETQYF.